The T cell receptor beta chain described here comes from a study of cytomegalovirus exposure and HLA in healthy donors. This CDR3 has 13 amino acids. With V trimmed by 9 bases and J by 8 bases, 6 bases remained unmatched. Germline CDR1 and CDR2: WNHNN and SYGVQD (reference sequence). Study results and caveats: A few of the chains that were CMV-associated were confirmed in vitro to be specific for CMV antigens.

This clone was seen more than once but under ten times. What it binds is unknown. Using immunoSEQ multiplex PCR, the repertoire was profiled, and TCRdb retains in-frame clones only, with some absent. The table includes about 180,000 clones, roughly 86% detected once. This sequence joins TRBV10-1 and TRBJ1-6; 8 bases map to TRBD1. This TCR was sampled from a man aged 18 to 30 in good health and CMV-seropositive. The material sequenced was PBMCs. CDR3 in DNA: TGCGCCAGTTTGGACAGGGCGGATTCACCCCTCCACTTT. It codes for CASLDRADSPLHF.